The 14 T cell receptor beta chains listed next were all sequenced from one sample in a study of T cell responses to AZD1222 COVID-19 vaccine. TCRdb's copy holds only in-frame clones and misses some; the assay was immunoSEQ multiplex PCR. The table lists about 110,000 clones, approximately 90% of them singletons. The source material was peripheral blood, sampled on day 0 of AZD1222 vaccination. The receptors were gathered from an adult in good health.

In this sample, this clone turned up a few times. The J gene is TRBJ2-2, the V gene TRBV10-2; 12 positions match TRBD2. V lost 0 bases, J lost 2 bases, and 10 bases stayed unmatched. CDR3 length equals 20 residues. CDR1 and CDR2 from the germline V gene are WSHSY and SAAADI. The DNA for the CDR3 is TGCGCCAGCAGTGAGTCTTTCCCCGGGACTAGCGGGCAAAACACCGGGGAGCTGTTTTTT. Protein sequence: CASSESFPGTSGQNTGELFF.

This clone occurred once. J is TRBJ1-2 and V is TRBV2; D is possibly TRBD1 (5 bases). Germline V CDR1 and CDR2: SNHLY, FYNNEI. The CDR3 has 12 amino acids. The V end was cut by 3 bases, the J end by 7 bases, with 9 bases between. The CDR3 nucleotides are TGTGCCAGCAGTGACGGGGCCTCTGGCTACACCTTC. This encodes CASSDGASGYTF.

The chain has TRBV7-3 and TRBJ2-4, with D maybe TRBD1 (6 bases). Trimming stripped 5 bases from V and 4 bases from J, with 9 bases between. This CDR3 has 13 amino acids. In germline, CDR1 is SGHTA, CDR2 FQGTGA. This CDR3 is CASSLGQKNIQYF. The CDR3 bases are TGTGCCAGCAGCCTTGGACAGAAAAACATTCAGTACTTC.

The J gene is TRBJ1-2, the V gene TRBV29-1; maybe TRBD1 (5 bases). Looked up from germline, CDR1 is SQVTM and CDR2 is ANQGSEA. V was shortened by 6 bases and J by 6 bases, with 14 bases between the two germline ends. The CDR3 consists of 12 residues. DNA for the CDR3: TGCAGCGTCGCTGACAGACTGAATGGCTACACCTTC. Translation: CSVADRLNGYTF.

V and J are TRBV9 and TRBJ2-7, with D perhaps matching TRBD2 (6 bases). The CDR3 is 13 residues long. The germline V and J ends were trimmed by 0 bases and 6 bases, with 10 bases remaining between them. The V gene's germline CDR1 is SGDLS and CDR2 YYNGEE. This CDR3 reads CASSVAWRGEQYF. In DNA form, the CDR3 reads TGTGCCAGCAGCGTAGCTTGGCGGGGCGAGCAGTACTTC.

The V and J genes are TRBV5-4 and TRBJ2-1; possibly TRBD2 for D (5 bases). The CDR3 is made up of 14 amino acids. Germline CDR1 SGHNT, CDR2 YYREEE (reference sequence). V gave up 6 bases and J gave up 1 base, with 11 bases separating them. This CDR3 is CASTPRGSYNEQFF. CDR3 in DNA: TGTGCCAGCACCCCCCGGGGTTCCTACAATGAGCAGTTCTTC.

This clone was counted a single time. The chain recombines TRBV4-1 with TRBJ1-5, with 9 bases lining up with TRBD1. The germline V gene has CDR1 MGHRA and CDR2 YSYEKL. Losses at the gene ends were 4 bases for V and 2 bases for J; bases not matched to a gene: 6. The CDR3 runs 16 residues. The CDR3 here is CASSPTGGRGNQPQHF. The CDR3 coding sequence is TGCGCCAGCAGCCCTACAGGGGGCAGAGGCAATCAGCCCCAGCATTTT.

The CDR3 region has the DNA TGTGCCAGCAGCTTAGAACCGGACAGCTACGAGCAGTACGTC. Its protein product is CASSLEPDSYEQYV. The gene calls are TRBV11-2 and TRBJ2-7; weak D call: TRBD1 (6 bases). The CDR3 has 14 amino acids. The germline V and J ends were trimmed by 0 bases and 3 bases, with 9 bases remaining between them. Germline loops: CDR1 SGHAT, CDR2 FQNNGV.

The rearrangement links TRBV7-9 to TRBJ2-2; 9 positions match TRBD1. Losses at the gene ends were 5 bases for V and 5 bases for J; bases not matched to a gene: 6. The V gene's germline CDR1 is SEHNR and CDR2 FQNEAQ (reference sequence). This CDR3 region has 15 residues. The CDR3 DNA reads TGTGCCAGCAGCCCACTTGGACAGGGGACCGGGGAGCTGTTTTTT. Encoded protein: CASSPLGQGTGELFF. Using reference TRBV7-9 and TRBJ2-2 for the parts outside the CDR3, the full variable domain is DTGVSQNPRHKITKRGQNVTFRCDPISEHNRLYWYRQTLGQGPEFLTYFQNEAQLEKSRLLSDRFSAERPKGSFSTLEIQRTEQGDSAMYLCASSPLGQGTGELFFGEGSRLTVL.

The chain couples TRBV9 to TRBJ2-1, with D perhaps TRBD1 (5 bases). CDR1 is SGDLS and CDR2 is YYNGEE in the germline V gene. The V gene lost 3 bases and the J gene lost 3 bases, with 10 bases spanning the gap. This CDR3 has 14 amino acids. The CDR3 region has the DNA TGTGCCAGCAGCGAGGGGTCCGGCTACAATGAGCAGTTCTTC. It specifies CASSEGSGYNEQFF.

The chain combines TRBV28 with TRBJ2-7, with 7 nucleotides matching TRBD2. The germline CDR1 and CDR2 sequences are MDHEN and SYDVKM. Trimming cost V 3 bases and J 7 bases; bases outside gene matches: 9. The CDR3 runs to 14 residues. Written as DNA, the CDR3 is TGTGCCAGCAGTTTTGTTTACCTCGGGGGGGAGCAGTACTTC. Protein: CASSFVYLGGEQYF.

This sequence joins TRBV19 and TRBJ2-7, with a tentative D call TRBD2 (6 bases). The CDR3 consists of 14 residues. CDR1 and CDR2 from the germline V gene are LNHDA and SQIVND (reference sequence). Trimming cost V 3 bases and J 3 bases, with 12 bases left between them. As DNA, the CDR3 is TGTGCCAGTAGTATCAGTCGGGAGAGCTACGAGCAGTACTTC. It is translated as CASSISRESYEQYF. Complete variable domain (other parts from reference TRBV19 and TRBJ2-7): DGGITQSPKYLFRKEGQNVTLSCEQNLNHDAMYWYRQDPGQGLRLIYYSQIVNDFQKGDIAEGYSVSREKKESFPLTVTSAQKNPTAFYLCASSISRESYEQYFGPGTRLTVT.

This chain links TRBV6-5 with TRBJ1-2; possible D gene TRBD1, 5 bases. Germline V gene data show CDR1 as MNHEY and CDR2 as SVGAGI. The V end lost 7 bases, the J end lost 7 bases, and 16 bases lay between the germline ends. This CDR3 contains 13 residues. The CDR3 sequence is CASTGVGVFGYTF. CDR3 coding DNA: TGTGCCAGCACCGGGGTAGGGGTCTTTGGCTACACCTTC.

On this clone itself: Within the sample, other DNA sequences also encode this same CDR3. The rearrangement uses TRBV7-9 and TRBJ1-2; possible D gene TRBD1, 6 bases. The CDR3 contains 12 residues. V was trimmed by 4 bases and J by 4 bases, leaving 7 bases between them. The germline V gene has CDR1 SEHNR and CDR2 FQNEAQ (reference sequence). In nucleotides, the CDR3 is TGTGCCAGCAGCTCGACAGGCTATGGCTACACCTTC. Protein: CASSSTGYGYTF.